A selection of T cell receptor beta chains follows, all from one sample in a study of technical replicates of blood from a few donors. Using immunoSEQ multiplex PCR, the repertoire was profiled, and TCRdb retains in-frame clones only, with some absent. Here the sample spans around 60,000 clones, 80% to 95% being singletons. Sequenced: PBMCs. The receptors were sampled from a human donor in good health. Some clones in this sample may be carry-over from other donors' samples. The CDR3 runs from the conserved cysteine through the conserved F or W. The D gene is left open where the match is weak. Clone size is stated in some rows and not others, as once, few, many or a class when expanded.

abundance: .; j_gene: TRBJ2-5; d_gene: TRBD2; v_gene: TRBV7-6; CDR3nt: TGTGCCAGCAGCCTGGGGGGAGCGGGAGGCAGGGGAGAGACCCAGTACTTC; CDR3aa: CASSLGGAGGRGETQYF
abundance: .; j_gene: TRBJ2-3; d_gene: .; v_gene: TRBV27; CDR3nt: TGTGCCAGCTCGGAGTCTACAGATACGCAGTATTTT; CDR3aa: CASSESTDTQYF
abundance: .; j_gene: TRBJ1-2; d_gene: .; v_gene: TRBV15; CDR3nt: TGTGCCACCAGCAGAGTAGCAGATTCGTATGGCTACACCTTC; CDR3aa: CATSRVADSYGYTF
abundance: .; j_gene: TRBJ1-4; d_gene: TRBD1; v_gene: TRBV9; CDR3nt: TGTGCCAGCAGCGTGTCCAGGGGGCGTGAAAAACTGTTTTTT; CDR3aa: CASSVSRGREKLFF
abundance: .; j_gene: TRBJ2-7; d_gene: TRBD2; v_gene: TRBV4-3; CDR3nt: TGCGCCAGCAGCAAAACCGGGACTAGCGGGAGGGAGCAGTACTTC; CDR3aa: CASSKTGTSGREQYF
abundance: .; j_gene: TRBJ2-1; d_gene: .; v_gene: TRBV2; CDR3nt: TGTGCCAGCAGTGAATCCCGACTAGTGTCGAATGAGCAGTTCTTC; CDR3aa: CASSESRLVSNEQFF
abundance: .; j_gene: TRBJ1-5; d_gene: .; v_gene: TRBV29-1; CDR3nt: TGCAGCGTTGAAAGAGGCCCCGGGCAGCCCCAGCATTTT; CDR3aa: CSVERGPGQPQHF
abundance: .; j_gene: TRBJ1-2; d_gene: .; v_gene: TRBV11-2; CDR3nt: TGTGCCAGCAGCAACGTGGGGGCCTATGGCTACACCTTC; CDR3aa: CASSNVGAYGYTF
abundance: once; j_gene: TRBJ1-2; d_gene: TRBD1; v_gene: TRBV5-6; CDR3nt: TGTGCCAGCAGCTTGGGTGACAGGGAAAGCGATGGCTACACCTTC; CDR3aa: CASSLGDRESDGYTF
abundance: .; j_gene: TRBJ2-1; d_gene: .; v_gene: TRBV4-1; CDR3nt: TGCGCCAGCAGCCAAGGGGGGGAGCCCTACAATGAGCAGTTCTTC; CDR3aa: CASSQGGEPYNEQFF
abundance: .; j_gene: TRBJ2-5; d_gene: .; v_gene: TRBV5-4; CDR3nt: TGTGCCAGCAGCTCACCTACAGGGGAGGTCCAAGAGACCCAGTACTTC; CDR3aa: CASSSPTGEVQETQYF
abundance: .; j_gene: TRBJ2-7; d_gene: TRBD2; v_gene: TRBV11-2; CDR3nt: TGTGCCAGCAGCTTAGGGGACCTGAGGGTAGCGGGGGTGCCCTACGAGCAGTACTTC; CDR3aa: CASSLGDLRVAGVPYEQYF
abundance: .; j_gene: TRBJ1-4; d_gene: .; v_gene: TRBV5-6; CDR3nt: TGTGCCAGCAGCCCGGGCGGGGAAAAACTGTTTTTT; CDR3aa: CASSPGGEKLFF
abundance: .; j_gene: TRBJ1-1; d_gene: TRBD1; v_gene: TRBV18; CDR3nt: TGTGCCAGCTCACCTGGGACAGGGTGGGACACTGAAGCTTTCTTT; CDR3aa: CASSPGTGWDTEAFF
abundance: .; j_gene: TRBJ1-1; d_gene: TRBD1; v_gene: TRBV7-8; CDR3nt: TGTGCCAGCAGCTTAGACAGGGGGCAAGCTTTCTTT; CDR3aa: CASSLDRGQAFF
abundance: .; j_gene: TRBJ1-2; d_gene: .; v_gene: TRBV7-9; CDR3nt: TGTGCCAGCAGCTCCGATAACAGGGCCACATATGGCTACACCTTC; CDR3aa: CASSSDNRATYGYTF
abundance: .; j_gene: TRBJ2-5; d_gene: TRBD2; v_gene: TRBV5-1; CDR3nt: TGCGCCAGCAGCTCCAATAGCGGGGGGGAGGGAGAGACCCAGTACTTC; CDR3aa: CASSSNSGGEGETQYF
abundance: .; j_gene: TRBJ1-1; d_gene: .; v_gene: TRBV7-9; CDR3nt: TGTGCCAGCAGCAGTAGGAGTGTGGACACTGAAGCTTTCTTT; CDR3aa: CASSSRSVDTEAFF
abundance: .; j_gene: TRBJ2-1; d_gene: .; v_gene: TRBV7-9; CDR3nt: TGTGCCAGCAGTCACAGCGCTGGGGAGAACTACAATGAGCAGTTCTTC; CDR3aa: CASSHSAGENYNEQFF
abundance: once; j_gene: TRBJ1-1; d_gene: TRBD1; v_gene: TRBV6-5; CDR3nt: TGTGCCAGCTTCGACAGGGGAGCGAACACTGAAGCTTTCTTT; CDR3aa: CASFDRGANTEAFF
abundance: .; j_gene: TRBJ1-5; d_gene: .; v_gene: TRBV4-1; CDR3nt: TGCGCCAGCAGCCAAGATTTAGTTCAGCCCCAGCATTTT; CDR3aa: CASSQDLVQPQHF
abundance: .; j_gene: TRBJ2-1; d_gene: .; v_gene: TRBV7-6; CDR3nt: TGTGCCAGCAGCTTTGTCGCGAGCTCCTACAATGAGCAGTTCTTC; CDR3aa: CASSFVASSYNEQFF
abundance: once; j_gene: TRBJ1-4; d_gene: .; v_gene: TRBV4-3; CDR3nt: TGCGCCAGCAGCCAAGAGGTGGGGGCAGGGGAAAAACTGTTTTTT; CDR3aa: CASSQEVGAGEKLFF